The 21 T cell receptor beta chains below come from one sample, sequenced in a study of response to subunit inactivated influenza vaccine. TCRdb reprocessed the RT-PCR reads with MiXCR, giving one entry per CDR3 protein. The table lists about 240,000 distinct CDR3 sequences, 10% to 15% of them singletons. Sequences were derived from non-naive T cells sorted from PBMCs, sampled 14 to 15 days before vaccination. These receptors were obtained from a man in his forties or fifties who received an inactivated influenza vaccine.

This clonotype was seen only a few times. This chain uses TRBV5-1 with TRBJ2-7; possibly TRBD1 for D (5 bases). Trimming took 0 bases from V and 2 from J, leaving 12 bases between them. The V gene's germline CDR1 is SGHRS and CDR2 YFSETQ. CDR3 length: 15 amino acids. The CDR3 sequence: CASSLDRPFTYEQYF. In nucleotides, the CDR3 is TGCGCCAGCAGCTTGGACAGGCCCTTTACCTACGAGCAGTACTTC.

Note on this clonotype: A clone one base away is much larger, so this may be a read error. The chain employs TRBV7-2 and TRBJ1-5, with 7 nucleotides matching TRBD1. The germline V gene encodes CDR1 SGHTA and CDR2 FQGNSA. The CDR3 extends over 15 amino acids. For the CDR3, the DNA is TGTGCCAGCAGCCCGACAGGGTATAGCAATCACCCCCAGCATTTT. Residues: CASSPTGYSNHPQHF.

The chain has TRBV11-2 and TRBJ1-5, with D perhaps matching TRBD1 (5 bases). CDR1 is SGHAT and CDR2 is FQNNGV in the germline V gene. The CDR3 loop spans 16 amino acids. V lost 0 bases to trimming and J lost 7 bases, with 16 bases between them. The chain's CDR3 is CASSLDPNRRGQPQHF. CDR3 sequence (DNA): TGTGCCAGCAGCTTAGATCCGAACAGGAGAGGACAGCCCCAGCATTTT.

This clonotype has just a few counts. In nucleotides, the CDR3 is TGTGCCAGCAGCTTGGAAAGTACAGGGGGCGCTTTCTATGGCTACACCTTC. It specifies CASSLESTGGAFYGYTF. The chain combines TRBV5-4 with TRBJ1-2, with TRBD1 matching 9 bases. The V and J ends lost 0 bases and 4 bases, in that order; junction bases with no gene match: 10. The length of the CDR3 is 17 residues. CDR1 is SGHNT and CDR2 is YYREEE in the germline V gene (reference sequence).

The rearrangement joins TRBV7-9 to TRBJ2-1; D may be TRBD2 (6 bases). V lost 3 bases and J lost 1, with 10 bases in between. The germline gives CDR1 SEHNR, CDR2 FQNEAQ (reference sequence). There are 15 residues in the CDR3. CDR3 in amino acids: CASSFGLTSYNEQFF. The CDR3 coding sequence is TGTGCCAGCAGCTTTGGACTAACTTCCTACAATGAGCAGTTCTTC.

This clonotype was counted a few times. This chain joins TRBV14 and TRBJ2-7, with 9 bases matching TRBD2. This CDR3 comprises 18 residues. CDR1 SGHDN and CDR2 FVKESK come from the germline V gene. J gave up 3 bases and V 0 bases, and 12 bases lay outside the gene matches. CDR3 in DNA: TGTGCCAGCAGCCAAGATCATGTCCCCCTAGCGGGGAACTACGAGCAGTACTTC. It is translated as CASSQDHVPLAGNYEQYF.

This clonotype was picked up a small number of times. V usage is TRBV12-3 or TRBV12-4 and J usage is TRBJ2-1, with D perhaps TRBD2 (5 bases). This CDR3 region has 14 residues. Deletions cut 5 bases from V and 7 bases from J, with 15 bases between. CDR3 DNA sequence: TGTGCCAGCAGTGGCGAGGGAGAGGGTAATGAGCAGTTCTTC. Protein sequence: CASSGEGEGNEQFF.

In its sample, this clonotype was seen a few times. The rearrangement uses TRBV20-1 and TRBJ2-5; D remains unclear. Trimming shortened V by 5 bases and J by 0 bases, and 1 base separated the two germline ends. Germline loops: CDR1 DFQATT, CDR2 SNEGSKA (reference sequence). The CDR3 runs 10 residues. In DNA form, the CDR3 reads TGCAGTGCTGACCAAGAGACCCAGTACTTC. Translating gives CSADQETQYF.

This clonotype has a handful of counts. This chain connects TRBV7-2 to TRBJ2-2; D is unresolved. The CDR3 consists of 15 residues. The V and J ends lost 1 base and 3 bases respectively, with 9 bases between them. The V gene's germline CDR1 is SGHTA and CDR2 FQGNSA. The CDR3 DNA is TGTGCCAGCAGCTTAGTTACAAGCTACACCGGGGAGCTGTTTTTT. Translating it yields CASSLVTSYTGELFF.

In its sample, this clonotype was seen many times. CDR3 protein: CASSLGTGGYQPQHF. The CDR3 DNA reads TGTGCCAGCAGTCTAGGGACAGGGGGGTATCAGCCCCAGCATTTT. The V and J genes are TRBV28 and TRBJ1-5; 11 bases line up with TRBD1. The germline gives CDR1 MDHEN, CDR2 SYDVKM. V shed 5 bases and J 5 bases; nucleotides not matched to a gene: 5. The length of the CDR3 is 15 residues.

In nucleotides, the CDR3 is TGCGCCAGCAGCCCCTCCTCGACACCCCATAATTCACCCCTCCACTTT. It translates to CASSPSSTPHNSPLHF. J is TRBJ1-6 and V is TRBV4-3; D gene unclear. Trimming left V 4 bases short and J 5 bases short, with 15 bases between. CDR1 and CDR2 from the germline V gene are LGHNA and YSLEER. The CDR3 totals 16 residues.

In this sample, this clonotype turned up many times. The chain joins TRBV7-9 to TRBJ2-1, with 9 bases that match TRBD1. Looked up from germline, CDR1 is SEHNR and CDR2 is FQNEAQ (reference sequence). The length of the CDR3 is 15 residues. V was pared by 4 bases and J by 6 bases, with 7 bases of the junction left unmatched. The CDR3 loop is CASSSGQGGINEQFF. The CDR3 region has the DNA TGTGCCAGCAGCTCGGGACAGGGAGGGATCAATGAGCAGTTCTTC.

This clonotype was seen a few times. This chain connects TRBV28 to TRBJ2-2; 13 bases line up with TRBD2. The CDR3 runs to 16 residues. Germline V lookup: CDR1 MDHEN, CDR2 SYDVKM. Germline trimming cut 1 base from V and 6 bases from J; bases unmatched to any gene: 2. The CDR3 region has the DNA TGTGCCAGCAGTTTATTTACTAGCGGGAGGGCCGGGGAGCTGTTTTTT. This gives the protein CASSLFTSGRAGELFF.

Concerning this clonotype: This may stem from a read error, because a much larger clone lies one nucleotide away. The chain's CDR3 is CGSSSGQGPYEQYF. The CDR3 bases are TGTGGCAGCAGTTCAGGACAGGGCCCGTACGAGCAGTACTTC. The rearrangement links TRBV28 to TRBJ2-7; the match to TRBD1 covers 8 bases. Germline CDR1 is MDHEN and CDR2 is SYDVKM. CDR3 length: 14 amino acids.

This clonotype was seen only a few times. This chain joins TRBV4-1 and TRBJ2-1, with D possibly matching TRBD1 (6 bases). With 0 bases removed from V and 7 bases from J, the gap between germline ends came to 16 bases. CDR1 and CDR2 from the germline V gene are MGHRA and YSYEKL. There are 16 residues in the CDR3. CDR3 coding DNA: TGCGCCAGCAGCCAAGACCGGGACACCCCTCGGAATGAGCAGTTCTTC. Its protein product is CASSQDRDTPRNEQFF.

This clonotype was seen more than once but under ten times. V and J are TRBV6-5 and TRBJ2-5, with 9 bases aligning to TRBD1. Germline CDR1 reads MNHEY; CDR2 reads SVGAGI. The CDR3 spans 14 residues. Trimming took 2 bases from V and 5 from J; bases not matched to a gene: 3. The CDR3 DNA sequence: TGTGCCAGCAGTTACCTCGGACAGGGGGAGACCCAGTACTTC. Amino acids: CASSYLGQGETQYF.

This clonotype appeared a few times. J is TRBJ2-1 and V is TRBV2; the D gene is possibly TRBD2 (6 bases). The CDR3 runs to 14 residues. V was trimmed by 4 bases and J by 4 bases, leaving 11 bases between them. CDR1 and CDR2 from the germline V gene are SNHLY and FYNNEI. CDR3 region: CASSAAGRYNEQFF. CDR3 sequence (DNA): TGTGCCAGCAGTGCGGCGGGGCGGTACAATGAGCAGTTCTTC.

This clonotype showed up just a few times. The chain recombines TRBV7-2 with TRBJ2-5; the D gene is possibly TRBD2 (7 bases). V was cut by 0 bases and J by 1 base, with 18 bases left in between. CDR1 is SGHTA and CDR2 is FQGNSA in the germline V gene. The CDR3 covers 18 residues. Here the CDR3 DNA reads TGTGCCAGCAGCTTAGCATTGGTCGGGGGGCCCTCCCAAGAGACCCAGTACTTC. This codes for CASSLALVGGPSQETQYF. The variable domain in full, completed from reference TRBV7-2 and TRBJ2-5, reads GAGVSQSPSNKVTEKGKDVELRCDPISGHTALYWYRQSLGQGLEFLIYFQGNSAPDKSGLPSDRFSAERTGGSVSTLTIQRTQQEDSAVYLCASSLALVGGPSQETQYFGPGTRLLVL.

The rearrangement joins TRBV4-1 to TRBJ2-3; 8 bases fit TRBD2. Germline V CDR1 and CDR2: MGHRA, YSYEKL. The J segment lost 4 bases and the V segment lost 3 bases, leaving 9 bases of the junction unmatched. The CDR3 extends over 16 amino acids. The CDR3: CASSHGALLAADTQYF. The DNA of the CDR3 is TGCGCCAGCAGCCATGGGGCGTTACTAGCGGCAGATACGCAGTATTTT.

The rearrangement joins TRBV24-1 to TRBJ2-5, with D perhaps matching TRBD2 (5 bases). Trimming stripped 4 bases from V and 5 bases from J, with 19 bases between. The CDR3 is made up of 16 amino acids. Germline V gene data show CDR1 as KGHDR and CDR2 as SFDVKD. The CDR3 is CATSDTRSPRSETQYF. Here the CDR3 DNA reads TGTGCCACCAGTGACACTAGAAGTCCTCGGTCTGAGACCCAGTACTTC.

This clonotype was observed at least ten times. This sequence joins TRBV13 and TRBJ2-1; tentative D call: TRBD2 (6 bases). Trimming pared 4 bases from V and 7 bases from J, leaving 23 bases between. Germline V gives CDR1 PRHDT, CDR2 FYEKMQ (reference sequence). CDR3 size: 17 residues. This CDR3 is CASSSTIKAGRENEQFF. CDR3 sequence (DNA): TGTGCCAGCAGCTCCACTATCAAGGCGGGGAGAGAGAATGAGCAGTTCTTC. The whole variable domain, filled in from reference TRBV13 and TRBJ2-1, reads AAGVIQSPRHLIKEKRETATLKCYPIPRHDTVYWYQQGPGQDPQFLISFYEKMQSDKGSIPDRFSAQQFSDYHSELNMSSLELGDSALYFCASSSTIKAGRENEQFFGPGTRLTVL.